This T cell receptor (beta chain) was identified in a study of blood T cell repertoires in COVID-19 (dated by TCRdb to between 2020 and 2021). Broadly, across the study: Samples covering the acute and convalescent phases of COVID-19 were provided by collaborators in the United States, Italy and Spain. The prospective study material was composed of cDNA or gDNA derived from T cells, B-cell-depleted T cells, or PBMCs. Deeply sampled blood TCRbeta repertoires from subjects exposed to, actively infected with, or recovered from COVID-19 were included in the dataset. The repertoires were made available in a free public database intended to serve as a resource for research on the immune response to SARS-CoV-2. Samples came from the ongoing ImmuneRACE study (first 160 participants) plus 1,254 subjects from 6 global collaborators. Nearly every sample came with metadata listing a de-identified subject ID, COVID-19 status, age in years and sex. Where available, HLA class I and class II types were obtained from metadata supplied by the sample provider rather than from assay-based typing. What the study reported, not specific to this receptor: Clinical and demographic metadata were provided uncurated, with the amount varying by source and participant.

To note about this clone: What this receptor recognizes is not known. No base-level quality is on record; no much larger clone is a single base apart.

From the germline V gene (reference sequence), CDR1 is LGHDT and CDR2 is YNNKEL. The CDR3 contains 15 residues, cysteine and phenylalanine counted. Of the read, only the CDR3 DNA is kept; its 45 bases are in frame from base 1. Trimming at the junction amounts to 0 bases on V and 1 base on J, and the germline ends lie 10 bases apart. Collaborating institutions collected whole blood in K2EDTA tubes following their own protocols. For TCRbeta analysis, collaborator samples were shipped as frozen whole blood, as isolated PBMCs, or as DNA extracted from either sample type. TCRbeta CDR3 regions were amplified from genomic DNA by means of the immunoSEQ Assay, a bias-controlled multiplex PCR. The original methods were these. Within the assay, amplification of reference gene primers was used to estimate how many nucleated cells each sample contained. To quantify the absolute abundance of each unique TCRbeta CDR3 rearrangement, sequence reads were collapsed and filtered. For each sample, productive Simpson clonality was calculated as the square root of Simpson's diversity index over productive rearrangements. TCRdb retrieved this table from immuneACCESS and kept in-frame rearrangements only. Not all clones are present; in checked studies, unresolved V genes account for under half, and no reason is known for the remainder. The D gene and trimming were derived from the DNA, and the V and J assignments and clone size from that table. This sample is represented by about 210,000 clones; about nine tenths of them were singletons. About 1.6% of the sample comes from the top ten.

This sequence originates from a man in his late teens or twenties with active or convalescent COVID-19. The rearranged segments are TRBV3-1 (or the pseudogene TRBV3-2) and TRBJ2-7; TRBD1 is a weak D gene call, 5 bases matching. The sample comprised peripheral blood. The CDR3 loop reads CASSQDQGGSYEQYF. The DNA sequence follows: TGTGCCAGCAGCCAAGATCAGGGTGGATCCTACGAGCAGTACTTC.